The 5 T cell receptor beta chains presented below share a single source sample, sequenced in a study of shared clonotypes between healthy human individuals. Profiled with immunoSEQ multiplex PCR; TCRdb holds only in-frame clones, not every one. The repertoire consists of fewer than 1.6 million clones, with roughly 98.5% occurring once and the leading ten covering approximately 0.4%. Sequenced material: naive CD4+ T cells sorted from blood. The subset was: CD45RA+ positively selected. The receptors were gathered from a man aged 30 to 45 in good health.

This clone showed up just once. The rearrangement joins TRBV5-1 to TRBJ2-5, with D possibly being TRBD1 (6 bases). Germline CDR1 and CDR2: SGHRS and YFSETQ. There are 15 residues in the CDR3. V was cut by 4 bases and J by 4 bases, with 17 bases left in between. In DNA form, the CDR3 reads TGCGCCAGCAGCCGGACTTCAGGGGTCGGAGAGACCCAGTACTTC. Translating it yields CASSRTSGVGETQYF.

The chain carries TRBV5-4 and TRBJ1-2, with 7 bases identical to TRBD1. Trimming took 3 bases from V and 0 from J; bases not matched to a gene: 2. The CDR3 has 14 residues. Germline CDR1 SGHNT, CDR2 YYREEE (reference sequence). In DNA form, the CDR3 reads TGTGCCAGCAGCTCGGGACAGACTAACTATGGCTACACCTTC. Its translation: CASSSGQTNYGYTF.

CDR3 sequence: CASSGGLAGAPSSYNEQFF. For the CDR3, the DNA is TGCGCCAGCAGCGGAGGACTAGCGGGAGCCCCAAGCTCCTACAATGAGCAGTTCTTC. This chain uses TRBV5-1 with TRBJ2-1, with 13 bases matching TRBD2. Per the germline V gene, CDR1 is SGHRS and CDR2 is YFSETQ. V dropped 4 bases and J dropped 0; count of bases not matched to a gene: 10. There are 19 residues in the CDR3.

V usage is TRBV7-9 and J usage is TRBJ2-1; possible D gene TRBD1, 5 bases. Germline CDR1 reads SEHNR; CDR2 reads FQNEAQ (reference sequence). V shed 4 bases and J shed 7 bases, with 14 bases lying between them. The CDR3 contains 14 residues. CDR3 loop: CASSSAKGANEQFF. The CDR3 bases are TGTGCCAGCAGCTCCGCAAAAGGGGCTAATGAGCAGTTCTTC.

V and J are TRBV13 and TRBJ1-2, with 7 bases aligning to TRBD1. V was pared by 9 bases and J by 5 bases, with 6 bases of the junction left unmatched. Germline CDR1 is PRHDT and CDR2 is FYEKMQ (reference sequence). This CDR3 spans 12 amino acids. CDR3 bases: TGTGCCAGTGCCAGGGGGATTTATGGCTACACCTTC. Protein product: CASARGIYGYTF.